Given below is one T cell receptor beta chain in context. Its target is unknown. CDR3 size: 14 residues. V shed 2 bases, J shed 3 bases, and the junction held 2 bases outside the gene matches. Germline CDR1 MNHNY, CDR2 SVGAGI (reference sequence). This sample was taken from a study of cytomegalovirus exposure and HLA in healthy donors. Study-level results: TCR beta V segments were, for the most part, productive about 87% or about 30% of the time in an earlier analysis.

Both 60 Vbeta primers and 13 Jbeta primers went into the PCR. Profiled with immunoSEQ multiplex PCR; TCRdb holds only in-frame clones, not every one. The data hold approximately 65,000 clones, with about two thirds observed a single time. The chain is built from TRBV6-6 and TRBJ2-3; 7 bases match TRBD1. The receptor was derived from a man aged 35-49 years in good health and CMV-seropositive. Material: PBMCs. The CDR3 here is CASSYPTGTDTQYF. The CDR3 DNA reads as TGTGCCAGCAGTTACCCGACAGGGACAGATACGCAGTATTTT.